These 28 T cell receptor beta chains share one sample of origin, sequenced in a study of T-cell reconstitution after alpha-beta-depleted transplantation in children. Unique molecular identifiers featured in how the TCRbeta library was prepared. TCRdb fed the PCR reads into MiXCR, producing one record per CDR3 protein. The repertoire consists of around 480,000 distinct CDR3 sequences, with over 25% occurring once and the leading ten covering 2% to 3%. Sequences were derived from PBMCs from the stem cell graft donor, sampled from the stem cell graft. These receptors were collected from a human donor who donated a stem cell graft to a child with aplastic anemia.

The rearrangement joins TRBV27 to TRBJ2-1; TRBD2 matches at 14 bases. CDR1 and CDR2 from the germline V gene are MNHEY and SMNVEV (reference sequence). The ends lost 6 bases at V and 7 bases at J; junction bases unmatched: 8. The CDR3 is made up of 16 amino acids. The CDR3 sequence: CASRIQGLAGGNEQFF. The CDR3 DNA follows: TGTGCCAGCAGAATACAAGGACTAGCGGGGGGAAATGAGCAGTTCTTC.

The chain recombines TRBV7-9 with TRBJ2-5; 12 nucleotides match TRBD2. V was clipped by 0 bases and J by 2 bases; unmatched bases: 4. CDR3 length equals 17 residues. Per germline, CDR1 SEHNR and CDR2 FQNEAQ (reference sequence). CDR3 in amino acids: CASSLAGLAGLQETQYF. The CDR3 region has the DNA TGTGCCAGCAGCTTAGCGGGACTAGCGGGTCTACAAGAGACCCAGTACTTC. Based on the CDR3 plus reference TRBV7-9 and TRBJ2-5, the full variable domain is DTGVSQNPRHKITKRGQNVTFRCDPISEHNRLYWYRQTLGQGPEFLTYFQNEAQLEKSRLLSDRFSAERPKGSFSTLEIQRTEQGDSAMYLCASSLAGLAGLQETQYFGPGTRLLVL.

This clonotype was observed a few times. The chain uses TRBV7-9 and TRBJ2-1; 7 positions match TRBD2. CDR3 length: 15 residues. Germline values: CDR1 SEHNR, CDR2 FQNEAQ (reference sequence). J was trimmed by 13 bases and V by 7 bases; bases with no gene match: 19. DNA for the CDR3: TGTGCCAGCATCGAACCCCGGGGGGAAAGGCCTATTCAGTTCTTC. This sequence encodes CASIEPRGERPIQFF. The whole variable domain, filled in from reference TRBV7-9 and TRBJ2-1, reads DTGVSQNPRHKITKRGQNVTFRCDPISEHNRLYWYRQTLGQGPEFLTYFQNEAQLEKSRLLSDRFSAERPKGSFSTLEIQRTEQGDSAMYLCASIEPRGERPIQFFGPGTRLTVL.

V is TRBV5-1 and J is TRBJ2-6, with D perhaps TRBD1 (5 bases). Per the germline V gene, CDR1 is SGHRS and CDR2 is YFSETQ. The CDR3 is 14 amino acids. The V gene lost 9 bases and the J gene lost 2 bases, with 12 bases spanning the gap. The CDR3 coding sequence is TGCGCCAACAGGTCGGTTACTGGGGCCAACGTCCTGACTTTC. This translates into CANRSVTGANVLTF.

The V call is TRBV12-3 or TRBV12-4, the J call TRBJ1-1; 8 positions match TRBD1. V was pared by 6 bases and J by 1 base, with 7 bases of the junction left unmatched. The CDR3 extends over 15 amino acids. CDR3 nucleotides: TGTGCCAGCAGGATTAGGGGACAGGAGAACACTGAAGCTTTCTTT. Encoded protein: CASRIRGQENTEAFF.

The chain joins TRBV28 to TRBJ2-2; no clear D gene. Germline CDR1 MDHEN, CDR2 SYDVKM. The CDR3 loop spans 13 amino acids. V dropped 6 bases and J dropped 5 bases, with 10 bases sitting between them. In DNA form, the CDR3 reads TGTGCCAGCAGCTCCGGCTGGACCGGGGAGCTGTTTTTT. Translation gives CASSSGWTGELFF. Full variable domain (missing parts from reference TRBV28 and TRBJ2-2): DVKVTQSSRYLVKRTGEKVFLECVQDMDHENMFWYRQDPGLGLRLIYFSYDVKMKEKGDIPEGYSVSREKKERFSLILESASTNQTSMYLCASSSGWTGELFFGEGSRLTVL.

The chain links TRBV29-1 to TRBJ1-1; TRBD1 matches 8 bases. Germline V gene sequence: CDR1 SQVTM, CDR2 ANQGSEA. The V and J ends lost 4 bases and 4 bases, in that order; junction bases with no gene match: 8. This CDR3 spans 14 amino acids. CDR3 amino acids: CSVVRGTGGTEAFF. The DNA for the CDR3 is TGCAGCGTTGTGCGGGGGACAGGAGGCACTGAAGCTTTCTTT. Combining the CDR3 with reference TRBV29-1 and TRBJ1-1 gives the whole variable domain SAVISQKPSRDICQRGTSLTIQCQVDSQVTMMFWYRQQPGQSLTLIATANQGSEATYESGFVIDKFPISRPNLTFSTLTVSNMSPEDSSIYLCSVVRGTGGTEAFFGQGTRLTVV.

The CDR3 DNA follows: TGCAGTGCTAGTCTGGAGGGGGGAGCTGAAGCTTTCTTT. The encoded protein is CSASLEGGAEAFF. The rearrangement uses TRBV20-1 and TRBJ1-1; TRBD1 is a possible D gene (6 bases). CDR3 size: 13 residues. Trimming removed 3 bases from V and 6 bases from J, with 14 bases in between. Germline V gene lookup returns CDR1 DFQATT and CDR2 SNEGSKA (reference sequence).

The J gene is TRBJ1-1, the V gene TRBV20-1; no clear D. The CDR3 has 13 amino acids. V was trimmed by 6 bases and J by 2 bases, leaving 13 bases between them. Germline-derived CDR1 and CDR2 are DFQATT and SNEGSKA (reference sequence). The CDR3 sequence: CSALNNLNTEAFF. As DNA, the CDR3 is TGCAGTGCCCTGAATAATTTAAACACTGAAGCTTTCTTT.

This chain links TRBV5-1 with TRBJ2-7; maybe TRBD1 (5 bases). Germline loops: CDR1 SGHRS, CDR2 YFSETQ. V was clipped by 0 bases and J by 0 bases, with 10 bases between them. This CDR3 has 15 amino acids. CDR3 DNA: TGCGCCAGCAGCTTGGCATGGGGCAGCTCCTACGAGCAGTACGTC. It is translated as CASSLAWGSSYEQYV.

This clonotype was counted many times. This sequence joins TRBV20-1 and TRBJ1-5; no reliable D call. Trimming stripped 0 bases from V and 0 bases from J, with 6 bases between. Looked up from germline, CDR1 is DFQATT and CDR2 is SNEGSKA (reference sequence). The CDR3 sequence is 14 residues long. CDR3 amino acids: CSARDPNSNQPQHF. The CDR3 nucleotides read TGCAGTGCTAGAGATCCAAATAGCAATCAGCCCCAGCATTTT.

This clonotype was detected once. The CDR3 DNA reads as TGTGCCAGCCAGGACCGGACAGGGCTGGAGACCCAGTACTTC. Protein product: CASQDRTGLETQYF. V and J are TRBV12-3 or TRBV12-4 and TRBJ2-5; 8 bases align to TRBD1. CDR3 length: 14 amino acids. With V trimmed by 8 bases and J by 5 bases, 10 bases remained unmatched.

The gene calls are TRBV14 and TRBJ1-1; D is possibly TRBD1 (5 bases). Trimming took 5 bases from V and 2 from J, leaving 15 bases between them. CDR3 length equals 15 residues. Germline CDR1 and CDR2: SGHDN and FVKESK. CDR3 coding DNA: TGTGCCAGCAGCGTTCCCGGGACGGCCAACACTGAAGCTTTCTTT. This sequence encodes CASSVPGTANTEAFF. The full variable domain, its missing parts supplied by reference TRBV14 and TRBJ1-1, is EAGVTQFPSHSVIEKGQTVTLRCDPISGHDNLYWYRRVMGKEIKFLLHFVKESKQDESGMPNNRFLAERTGGTYSTLKVQPAELEDSGVYFCASSVPGTANTEAFFGQGTRLTVV.

This clonotype was observed a few times. The J gene is TRBJ2-1, the V gene TRBV6-1, with a weak D call TRBD1 (6 bases). The length of the CDR3 is 14 residues. CDR1 and CDR2 from the germline V gene are MNHNS and SASEGT. V was clipped by 0 bases and J by 10 bases, with 13 bases between them. The CDR3 sequence: CASSEANRVGEQFF. Written as DNA, the CDR3 is TGTGCCAGCAGTGAAGCAAACAGGGTAGGGGAGCAGTTCTTC.

The rearrangement joins TRBV18 to TRBJ1-1; tentative D call: TRBD1 (6 bases). CDR3 size: 18 residues. Germline V gene lookup returns CDR1 KGHSH and CDR2 LQKENI. V shed 4 bases and J shed 2 bases, with 23 bases lying between them. In DNA form, the CDR3 reads TGTGCCAGCTCACTAAAAAACTGGGGGGCGGCCGGTAACACTGAAGCTTTCTTT. This encodes CASSLKNWGAAGNTEAFF.

The gene calls are TRBV28 and TRBJ1-5, with a tentative D call TRBD1 (6 bases). CDR1 is MDHEN, CDR2 SYDVKM, per germline. Trimming removed 2 bases from V and 3 bases from J, with 14 bases in between. This CDR3 spans 16 amino acids. The chain's CDR3 is CASSLIGQWVNQPQHF. The CDR3 nucleotides read TGTGCCAGCAGTTTAATCGGACAGTGGGTCAATCAGCCCCAGCATTTT.

This clonotype has just a few counts. The DNA of the CDR3 is TGTGCCAGCTCTCAGATTAGGGGGAACACTGAAGCTTTCTTT. The encoded protein is CASSQIRGNTEAFF. This chain uses TRBV18 with TRBJ1-1; a possible D gene is TRBD1 (5 bases). V was pared by 6 bases and J by 1 base, with 12 bases between. Germline V lookup: CDR1 KGHSH, CDR2 LQKENI. The CDR3 spans 14 residues.

The chain links TRBV27 to TRBJ1-1, with D maybe TRBD1 (5 bases). The germline CDR1 and CDR2 sequences are MNHEY and SMNVEV (reference sequence). The CDR3 loop spans 16 amino acids. Trimming removed 1 base from V and 5 bases from J, with 17 bases in between. Written as DNA, the CDR3 is TGTGCCAGCAGTTTATATACTAGCAGGGTTGGTACTGAAGCTTTCTTT. Its protein is CASSLYTSRVGTEAFF.

The rearrangement joins TRBV30 to TRBJ1-4; the D gene is possibly TRBD1 (5 bases). The CDR3 is 13 residues long. CDR1 is GTSNPN, CDR2 SVGIG, per germline (reference sequence). V was cut by 3 bases and J by 3 bases, with 8 bases left in between. CDR3 sequence reads: CAWRRGANEKLFF. The CDR3, as DNA: TGTGCCTGGAGAAGGGGTGCTAATGAAAAACTGTTTTTT.

The J gene is TRBJ1-2, the V gene TRBV20-1; the match to TRBD1 covers 7 bases. Trimming removed 2 bases from V and 6 bases from J; junction bases left unmatched: 6. The length of the CDR3 is 13 residues. Germline V gives CDR1 DFQATT, CDR2 SNEGSKA (reference sequence). This chain's CDR3 is CSARNPGGHGYTF. The CDR3 nucleotides are TGCAGTGCTAGAAACCCAGGGGGTCATGGCTACACCTTC.

This clonotype was counted once. The chain recombines TRBV6-2 or TRBV6-3 with TRBJ2-1, with TRBD1 matching 8 bases. V trimming: 0 bases; J trimming: 2 bases; junction bases outside the gene matches: 9. The CDR3 totals 18 residues. Per the germline V gene, CDR1 is MNHEY and CDR2 is SVGEGT. The DNA for the CDR3 is TGTGCCAGCAGTTACTCGAAGGACAGGGAGTACACCTACAATGAGCAGTTCTTC. This translates into CASSYSKDREYTYNEQFF.

This clonotype was observed many times. The chain links TRBV18 to TRBJ2-5; D tentatively reads TRBD1 or TRBD2 (5 bases each). Germline V CDR1 and CDR2: KGHSH, LQKENI. This CDR3 contains 13 residues. V lost 1 base and J 5 bases, leaving 8 bases between the germline ends. CDR3 sequence reads: CASSPRGTETQYF. In nucleotides, the CDR3 is TGTGCCAGCTCACCACGGGGGACGGAGACCCAGTACTTC.

This rearrangement joins TRBV20-1 to TRBJ2-6, with no clear D. The germline CDR1 and CDR2 sequences are DFQATT and SNEGSKA (reference sequence). V gave up 2 bases and J gave up 0 bases, with 5 bases separating them. This CDR3 contains 14 residues. CDR3 in DNA: TGCAGTGCTAGATCGGGCTCTGGGGCCAACGTCCTGACTTTC. Translated: CSARSGSGANVLTF.

This clonotype was observed a few times. The V gene is TRBV29-1, the J gene TRBJ1-3; tentatively, D is TRBD1 (6 bases). The CDR3 contains 19 residues. Trimming took off 2 bases at V and 2 bases at J, with 25 bases between the two ends. Germline assignment: CDR1 SQVTM and CDR2 ANQGSEA. In DNA form, the CDR3 reads TGCAGCGTTGAAAGCCCAATCGAGGAGATACAGGGAGCTGGAAACACCATATATTTT. Protein: CSVESPIEEIQGAGNTIYF.

V and J are TRBV19 and TRBJ1-5, with unresolved D. This CDR3 comprises 11 residues. Germline V gene lookup returns CDR1 LNHDA and CDR2 SQIVND (reference sequence). V was shortened by 11 bases and J by 7 bases, with 12 bases between the two germline ends. CDR3 DNA sequence: TGTGCCTGCGGGCCTATCCAGCCCCAGCATTTT. It codes for CACGPIQPQHF.

Only a few counts were recorded for this clonotype. The gene calls are TRBV5-6 and TRBJ1-2; 10 bases match TRBD1. The CDR3 spans 15 residues. Germline CDR1 reads SGHDT; CDR2 reads YYEEEE. V lost 7 bases to trimming and J lost 6 bases; unmatched junction nucleotides: 12. The CDR3 nucleotides are TGTGCCAGCCTTGCCGGGGACAGGGGTTTCAATGGCTACACCTTC. It specifies CASLAGDRGFNGYTF.

In this sample, this clonotype turned up a few times. The V gene is TRBV2, the J gene TRBJ1-5, with TRBD1 matching 7 bases. V lost 6 bases and J lost 2; bases outside the gene matches: 4. Germline-derived CDR1 and CDR2 are SNHLY and FYNNEI. The CDR3 runs 14 residues. Here the CDR3 reads CASRVGGGNQPQHF. The CDR3 DNA sequence: TGTGCCAGCAGGGTAGGGGGCGGCAATCAGCCCCAGCATTTT.

The chain couples TRBV6-5 to TRBJ1-1, with D possibly TRBD1 on 6 matching bases. The CDR3 loop spans 16 amino acids. V was shortened by 4 bases and J by 3 bases, with 18 bases between the two germline ends. Germline assignment: CDR1 MNHEY and CDR2 SVGAGI. The CDR3 bases are TGTGCCAGCAGTTTCCATCGAACAGGGTCGGACACTGAAGCTTTCTTT. Encoded protein: CASSFHRTGSDTEAFF.